The T cell receptor beta chain described here comes from a study of Ad26.COV2.S vaccination and SARS-CoV-2 variants. Study-level points and caveats: Substantial breadth was reported for post-vaccination spike-specific CD8+ and CD4+ T cells. Comparable non-spike TCR breadth was observed in vaccine and placebo recipients.

Using immunoSEQ multiplex PCR, the repertoire was profiled, and TCRdb retains in-frame clones only, with some absent. The sample has fewer than 50,000 clones, 83% seen once. As concerns this clone: Antigen unknown.

V lost 0 bases and J 7 bases, leaving 4 bases between the germline ends. This CDR3 has 12 amino acids. Per the germline V gene, CDR1 is SGHRS and CDR2 is YFSETQ. The receptor was derived from a human donor who had recovered from COVID-19. V and J are TRBV5-1 and TRBJ2-2; D is undetermined. This specimen consisted of peripheral blood, obtained after recovery from COVID-19. CDR3 sequence: CASSLEIGELFF. DNA of the CDR3: TGCGCCAGCAGCTTGGAGATCGGGGAGCTGTTTTTT.